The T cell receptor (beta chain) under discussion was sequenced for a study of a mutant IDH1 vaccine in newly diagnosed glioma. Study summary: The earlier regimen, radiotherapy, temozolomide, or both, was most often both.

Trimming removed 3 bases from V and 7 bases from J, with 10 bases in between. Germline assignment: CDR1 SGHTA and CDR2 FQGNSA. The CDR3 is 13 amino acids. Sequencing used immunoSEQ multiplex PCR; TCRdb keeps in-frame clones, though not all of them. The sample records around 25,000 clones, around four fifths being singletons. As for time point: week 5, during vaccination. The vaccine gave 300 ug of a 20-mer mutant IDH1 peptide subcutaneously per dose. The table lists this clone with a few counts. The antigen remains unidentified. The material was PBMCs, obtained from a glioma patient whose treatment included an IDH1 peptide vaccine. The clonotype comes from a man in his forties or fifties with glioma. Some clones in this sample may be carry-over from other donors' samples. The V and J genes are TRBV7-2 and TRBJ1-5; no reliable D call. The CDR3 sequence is CASSFGGRQPQHF. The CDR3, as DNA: TGTGCCAGCAGCTTTGGAGGACGACAGCCCCAGCATTTT.